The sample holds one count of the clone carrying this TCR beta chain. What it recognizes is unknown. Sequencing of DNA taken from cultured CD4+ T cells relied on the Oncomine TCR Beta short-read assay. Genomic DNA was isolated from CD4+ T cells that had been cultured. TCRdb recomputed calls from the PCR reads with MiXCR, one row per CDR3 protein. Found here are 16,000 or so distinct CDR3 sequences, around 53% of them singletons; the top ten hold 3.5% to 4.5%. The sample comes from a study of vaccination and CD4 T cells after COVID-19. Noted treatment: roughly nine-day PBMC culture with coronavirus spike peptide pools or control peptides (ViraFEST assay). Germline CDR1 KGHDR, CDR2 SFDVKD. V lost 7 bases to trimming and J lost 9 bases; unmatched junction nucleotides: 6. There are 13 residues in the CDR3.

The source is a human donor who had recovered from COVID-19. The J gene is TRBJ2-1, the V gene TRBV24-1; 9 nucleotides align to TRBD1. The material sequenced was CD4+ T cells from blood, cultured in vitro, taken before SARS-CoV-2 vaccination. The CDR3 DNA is TGTGCCACCAGGGCACAGGGGGCTTCTGAGCAGTTCTTC. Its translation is CATRAQGASEQFF.